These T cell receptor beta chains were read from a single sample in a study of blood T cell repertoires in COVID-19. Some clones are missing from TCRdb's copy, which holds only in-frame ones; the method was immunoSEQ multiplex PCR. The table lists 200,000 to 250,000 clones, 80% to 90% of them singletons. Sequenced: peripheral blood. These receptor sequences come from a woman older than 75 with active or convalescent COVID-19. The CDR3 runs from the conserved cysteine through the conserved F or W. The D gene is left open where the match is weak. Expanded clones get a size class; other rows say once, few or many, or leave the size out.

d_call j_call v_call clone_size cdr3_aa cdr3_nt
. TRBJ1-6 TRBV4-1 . CASSQGGYNSPLHF TGCGCCAGCAGCCAAGGAGGTTATAATTCACCCCTCCACTTT
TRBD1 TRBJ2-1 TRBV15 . CATSRGQGRNEQFF TGTGCCACCAGCAGAGGACAGGGGAGGAATGAGCAGTTCTTC
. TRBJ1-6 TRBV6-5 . CAIQGNISPLHF TGTGCCATACAGGGTAATATTTCACCCCTCCACTTT
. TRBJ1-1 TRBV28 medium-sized CASTPPNFISEAFF TGTGCCAGCACCCCACCTAACTTTATCTCTGAAGCTTTCTTT
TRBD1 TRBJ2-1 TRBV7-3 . CASSNDRGSYNEQFF TGTGCCAGCAGCAATGACAGGGGCTCCTACAATGAGCAGTTCTTC
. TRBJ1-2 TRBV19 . CASNGGGYGYTF TGTGCCAGTAACGGGGGAGGCTATGGCTACACCTTC
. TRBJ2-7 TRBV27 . CASRRVATYEQYF TGTGCCAGCAGAAGGGTAGCGACCTACGAGCAGTACTTC
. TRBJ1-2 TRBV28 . CASIPPDRPGYGYTF TGTGCCAGCATACCTCCCGACAGGCCGGGCTATGGCTACACCTTC
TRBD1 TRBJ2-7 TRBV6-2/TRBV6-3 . CASSSIRTGGTYEQYF TGTGCCAGCAGTTCTATAAGGACAGGTGGGACCTACGAGCAGTACTTC
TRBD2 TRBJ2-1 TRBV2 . CASKTIRTSGGADAQFF TGTGCCAGCAAAACCATAAGGACTAGCGGTGGGGCGGATGCGCAGTTCTTC
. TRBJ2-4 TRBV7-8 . CASSLTKNIQYF TGTGCCAGCAGCCTAACCAAAAACATTCAGTACTTC
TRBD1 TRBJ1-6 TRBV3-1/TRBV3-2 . CASSLRTGSVAPLHF TGTGCCAGCAGCCTTCGGACAGGGTCCGTGGCACCCCTCCACTTT
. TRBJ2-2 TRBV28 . CASSLGRRVTGELFF TGTGCCAGCAGTTTGGGCAGGCGAGTCACCGGGGAGCTGTTTTTT
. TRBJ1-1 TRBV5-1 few CASTTQGPSSNTEAFF TGCGCCAGCACCACACAGGGACCATCATCGAACACTGAAGCTTTCTTT
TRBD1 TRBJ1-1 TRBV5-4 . CASSSHQQGANTEAFF TGTGCCAGCAGCTCCCACCAGCAGGGGGCGAACACTGAAGCTTTCTTT
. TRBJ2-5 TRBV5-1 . CASSLAEGVLETQYF TGCGCCAGCAGCTTGGCCGAGGGAGTGTTAGAGACCCAGTACTTC
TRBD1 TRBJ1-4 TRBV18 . CASSPLTGRGEKLFF TGTGCCAGCTCACCCCTGACAGGGAGAGGTGAAAAACTGTTTTTT
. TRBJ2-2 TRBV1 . CTSSQEGTSGSTGELFF TGCACCAGCAGCCAAGAGGGGACTAGCGGGAGTACCGGGGAGCTGTTTTTT
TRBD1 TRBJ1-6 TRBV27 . CASSLFTGTGPNSPLHF TGTGCCAGCAGTTTATTTACCGGGACAGGTCCTAATTCACCCCTCCACTTT
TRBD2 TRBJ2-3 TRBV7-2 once CASSLGTSGGSRADTQYF TGTGCCAGCAGCTTAGGGACTAGCGGGGGGTCAAGGGCAGATACGCAGTATTTT
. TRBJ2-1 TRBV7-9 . CASSPGMSANEQFF TGTGCCAGCAGCCCGGGTATGAGTGCCAATGAGCAGTTCTTC
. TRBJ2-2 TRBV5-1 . CASSLMRANTGELFF TGCGCCAGCAGCTTGATGCGGGCGAACACCGGGGAGCTGTTTTTT